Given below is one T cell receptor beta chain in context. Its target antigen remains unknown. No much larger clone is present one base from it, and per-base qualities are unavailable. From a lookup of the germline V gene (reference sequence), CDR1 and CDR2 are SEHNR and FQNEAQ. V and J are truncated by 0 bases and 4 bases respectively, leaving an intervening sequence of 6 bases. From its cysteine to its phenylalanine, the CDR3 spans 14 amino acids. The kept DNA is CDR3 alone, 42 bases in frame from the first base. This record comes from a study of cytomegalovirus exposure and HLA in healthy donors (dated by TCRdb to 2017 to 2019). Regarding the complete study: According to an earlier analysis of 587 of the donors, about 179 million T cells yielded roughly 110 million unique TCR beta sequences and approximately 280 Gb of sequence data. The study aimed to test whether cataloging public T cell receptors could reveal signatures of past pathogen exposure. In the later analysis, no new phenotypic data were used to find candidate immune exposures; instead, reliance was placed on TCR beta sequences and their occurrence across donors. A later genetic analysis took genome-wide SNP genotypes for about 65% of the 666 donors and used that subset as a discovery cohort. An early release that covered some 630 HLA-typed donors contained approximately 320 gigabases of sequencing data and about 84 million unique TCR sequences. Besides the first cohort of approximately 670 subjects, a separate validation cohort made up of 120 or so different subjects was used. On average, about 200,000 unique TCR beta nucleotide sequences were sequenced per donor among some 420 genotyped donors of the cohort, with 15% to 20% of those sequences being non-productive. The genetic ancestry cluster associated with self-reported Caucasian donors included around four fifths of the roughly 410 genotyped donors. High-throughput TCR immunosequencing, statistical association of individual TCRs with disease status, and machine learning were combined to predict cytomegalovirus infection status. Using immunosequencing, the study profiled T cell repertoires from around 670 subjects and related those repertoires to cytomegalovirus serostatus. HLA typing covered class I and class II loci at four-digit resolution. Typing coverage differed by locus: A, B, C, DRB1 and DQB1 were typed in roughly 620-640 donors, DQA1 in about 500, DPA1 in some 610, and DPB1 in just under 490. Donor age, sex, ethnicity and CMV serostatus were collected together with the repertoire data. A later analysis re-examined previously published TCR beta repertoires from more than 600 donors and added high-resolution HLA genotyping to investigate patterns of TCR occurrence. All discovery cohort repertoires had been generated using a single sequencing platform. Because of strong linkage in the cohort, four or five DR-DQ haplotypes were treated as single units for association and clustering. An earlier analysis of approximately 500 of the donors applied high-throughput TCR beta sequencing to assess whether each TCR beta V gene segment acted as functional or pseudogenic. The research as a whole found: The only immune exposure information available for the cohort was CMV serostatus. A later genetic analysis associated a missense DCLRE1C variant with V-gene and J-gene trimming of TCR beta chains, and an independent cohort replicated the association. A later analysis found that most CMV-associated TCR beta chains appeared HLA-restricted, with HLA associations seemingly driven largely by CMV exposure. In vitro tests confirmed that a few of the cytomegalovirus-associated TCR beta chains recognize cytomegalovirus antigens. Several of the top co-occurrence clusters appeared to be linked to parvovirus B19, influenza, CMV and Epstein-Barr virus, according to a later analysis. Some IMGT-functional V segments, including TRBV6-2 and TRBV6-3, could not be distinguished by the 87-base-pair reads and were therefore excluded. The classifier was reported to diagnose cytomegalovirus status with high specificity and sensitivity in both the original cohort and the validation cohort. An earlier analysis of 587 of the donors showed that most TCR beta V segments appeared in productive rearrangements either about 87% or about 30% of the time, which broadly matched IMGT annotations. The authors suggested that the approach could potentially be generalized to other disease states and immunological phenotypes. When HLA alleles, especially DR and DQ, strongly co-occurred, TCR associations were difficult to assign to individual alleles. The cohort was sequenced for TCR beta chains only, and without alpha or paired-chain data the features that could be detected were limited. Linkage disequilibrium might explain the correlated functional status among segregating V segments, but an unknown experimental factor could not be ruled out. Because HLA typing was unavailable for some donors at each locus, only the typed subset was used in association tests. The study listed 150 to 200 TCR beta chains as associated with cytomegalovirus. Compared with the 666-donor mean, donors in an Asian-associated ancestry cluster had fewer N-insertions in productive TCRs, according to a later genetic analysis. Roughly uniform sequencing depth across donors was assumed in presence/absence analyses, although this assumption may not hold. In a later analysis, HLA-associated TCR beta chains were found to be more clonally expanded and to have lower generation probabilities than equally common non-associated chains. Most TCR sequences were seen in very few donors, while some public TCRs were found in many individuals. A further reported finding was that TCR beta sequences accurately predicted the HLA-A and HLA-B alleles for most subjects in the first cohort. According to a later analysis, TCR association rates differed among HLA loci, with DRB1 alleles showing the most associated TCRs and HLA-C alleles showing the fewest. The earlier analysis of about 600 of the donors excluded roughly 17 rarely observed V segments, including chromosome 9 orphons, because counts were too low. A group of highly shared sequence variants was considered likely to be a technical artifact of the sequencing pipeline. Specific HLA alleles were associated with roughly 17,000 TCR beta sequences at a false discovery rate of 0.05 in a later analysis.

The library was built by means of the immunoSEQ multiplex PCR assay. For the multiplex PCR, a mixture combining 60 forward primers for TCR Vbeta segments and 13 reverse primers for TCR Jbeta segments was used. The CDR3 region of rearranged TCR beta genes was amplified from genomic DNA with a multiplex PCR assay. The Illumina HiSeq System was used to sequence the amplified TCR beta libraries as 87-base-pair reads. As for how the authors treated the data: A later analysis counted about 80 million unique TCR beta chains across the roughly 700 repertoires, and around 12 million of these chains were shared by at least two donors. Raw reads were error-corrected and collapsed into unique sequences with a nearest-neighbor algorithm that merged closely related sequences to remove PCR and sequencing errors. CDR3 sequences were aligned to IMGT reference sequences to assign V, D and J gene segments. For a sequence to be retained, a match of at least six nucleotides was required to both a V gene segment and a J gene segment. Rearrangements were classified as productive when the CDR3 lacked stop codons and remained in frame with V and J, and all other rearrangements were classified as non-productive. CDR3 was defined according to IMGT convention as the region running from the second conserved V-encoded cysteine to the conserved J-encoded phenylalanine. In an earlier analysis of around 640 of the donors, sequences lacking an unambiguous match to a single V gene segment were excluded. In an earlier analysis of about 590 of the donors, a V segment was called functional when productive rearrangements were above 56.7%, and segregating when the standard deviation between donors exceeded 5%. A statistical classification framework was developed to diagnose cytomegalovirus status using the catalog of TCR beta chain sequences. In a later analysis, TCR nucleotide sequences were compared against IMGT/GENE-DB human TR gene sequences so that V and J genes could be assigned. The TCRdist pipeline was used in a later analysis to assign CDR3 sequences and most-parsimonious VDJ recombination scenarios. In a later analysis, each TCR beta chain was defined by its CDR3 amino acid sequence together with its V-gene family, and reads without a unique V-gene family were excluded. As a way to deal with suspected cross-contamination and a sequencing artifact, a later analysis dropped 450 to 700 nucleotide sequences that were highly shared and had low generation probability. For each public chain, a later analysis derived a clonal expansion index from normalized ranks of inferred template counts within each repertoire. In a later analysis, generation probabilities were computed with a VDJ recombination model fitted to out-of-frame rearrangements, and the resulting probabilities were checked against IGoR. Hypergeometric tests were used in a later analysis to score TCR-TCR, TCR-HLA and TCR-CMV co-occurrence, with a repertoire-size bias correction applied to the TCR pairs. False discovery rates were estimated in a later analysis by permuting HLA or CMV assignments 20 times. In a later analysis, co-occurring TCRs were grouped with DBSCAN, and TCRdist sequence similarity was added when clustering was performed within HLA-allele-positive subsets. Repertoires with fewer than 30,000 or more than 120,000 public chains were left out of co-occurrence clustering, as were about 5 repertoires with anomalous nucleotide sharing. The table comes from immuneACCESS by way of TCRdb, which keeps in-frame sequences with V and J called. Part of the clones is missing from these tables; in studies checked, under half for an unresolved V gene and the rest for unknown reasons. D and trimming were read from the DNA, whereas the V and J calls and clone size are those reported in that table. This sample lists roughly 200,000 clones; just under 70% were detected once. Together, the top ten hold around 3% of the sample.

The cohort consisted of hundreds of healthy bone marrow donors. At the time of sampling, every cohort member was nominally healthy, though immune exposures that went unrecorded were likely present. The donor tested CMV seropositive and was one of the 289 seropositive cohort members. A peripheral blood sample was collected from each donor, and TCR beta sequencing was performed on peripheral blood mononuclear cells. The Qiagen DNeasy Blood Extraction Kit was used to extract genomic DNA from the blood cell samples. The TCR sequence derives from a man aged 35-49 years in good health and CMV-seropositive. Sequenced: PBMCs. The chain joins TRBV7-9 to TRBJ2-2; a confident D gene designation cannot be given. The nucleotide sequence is TGTGCCAGCAGCTTAGCGGTACTCACCGGGGAGCTGTTTTTT. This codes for CASSLAVLTGELFF.